Sequencing of this TCR beta chain was carried out in a study of patients and donors after allogeneic stem cell transplantation. TCRdb passed the RT-PCR reads through MiXCR, listing each CDR3 protein once. The top ten hold around 6% of the sample, which has about 960,000 distinct CDR3 sequences, roughly 18% seen once. In germline, CDR1 is MNHEY, CDR2 SMNVEV (reference sequence). Trimming removed 6 bases at V and 2 bases at J, with 17 bases between. There are 15 residues in the CDR3. The chain recombines TRBV27 with TRBJ2-7, with D perhaps being TRBD1 or TRBD2 (5 bases each). This TCR was recovered from a human donor who was either an allogeneic HSCT recipient or a stem cell or donor lymphocyte infusion donor (not recorded which). It is not recorded whose cells these are; they may come from a transplant donor. The sample consisted of blood, either unsorted or a sorted T cell fraction (not recorded which). CDR3 nucleotides: TGTGCCAGCAGGGCTACTCGGGACGTACCCTACGAGCAGTACTTC. As protein: CASRATRDVPYEQYF.